Described below is a single T cell receptor beta chain sequence and its context. A read error may produce the germline difference seen at one junction end. Generated by immunoSEQ multiplex PCR, the TCRdb table keeps only in-frame clones and is missing some. The sample includes approximately 53,000 clones, around 90% of them seen just once. The data stem from a study of T cell changes during pregnancy in multiple sclerosis. The germline gives CDR1 SSHAT, CDR2 FNYEAQ (reference sequence). The CDR3 runs 17 residues. This sequence was found in a female donor with multiple sclerosis, enrolled in a pregnancy study. The V gene is TRBV7-7, the J gene TRBJ1-3, with TRBD1 matching over 7 bases. The specimen was CD4+ T cells from peripheral blood mononuclear cells, collected in the second trimester of pregnancy. DNA of the CDR3: TGTGCTAGCAGCCGACTCTCAGGGGGTTACTCTGGAAACACCATATATTTT. This codes for CASSRLSGGYSGNTIYF. The variable domain in full, with the rest retrieved from reference TRBV7-7 and TRBJ1-3, is GAGVSQSPRYKVTKRGQDVTLRCDPISSHATLYWYQQALGQGPEFLTYFNYEAQPDKSGLPSDRFSAERPEGSISTLTIQRTEQRDSAMYRCASSRLSGGYSGNTIYFGEGSWLTVV.